This T cell receptor (beta chain) was identified in a study of blood T cell repertoires in COVID-19. Germline V CDR1 and CDR2: SGDLS, YYNGEE. V was cut by 0 bases and J by 2 bases, with 11 bases left in between. The CDR3 is 15 amino acids. In the authors' workflow: Reference gene primer amplification gave nucleated cell count estimates. The protocol was immunoSEQ multiplex PCR, while the TCRdb copy is restricted to in-frame clones and leaves out a portion. D and trimming come from the DNA, and the V and J calls and clone size come from that table. The data contain about 50,000 clones, 65% to 85% of them singletons.

This clonotype was sampled from a man between 70 and 80 years old with active COVID-19. The specimen sequenced was peripheral blood. The chain employs TRBV9 and TRBJ1-1; D uncertain. The CDR3 here is CASSVDAEANTEAFF. The CDR3 DNA follows: TGTGCCAGCAGCGTAGACGCCGAGGCCAACACTGAAGCTTTCTTT.